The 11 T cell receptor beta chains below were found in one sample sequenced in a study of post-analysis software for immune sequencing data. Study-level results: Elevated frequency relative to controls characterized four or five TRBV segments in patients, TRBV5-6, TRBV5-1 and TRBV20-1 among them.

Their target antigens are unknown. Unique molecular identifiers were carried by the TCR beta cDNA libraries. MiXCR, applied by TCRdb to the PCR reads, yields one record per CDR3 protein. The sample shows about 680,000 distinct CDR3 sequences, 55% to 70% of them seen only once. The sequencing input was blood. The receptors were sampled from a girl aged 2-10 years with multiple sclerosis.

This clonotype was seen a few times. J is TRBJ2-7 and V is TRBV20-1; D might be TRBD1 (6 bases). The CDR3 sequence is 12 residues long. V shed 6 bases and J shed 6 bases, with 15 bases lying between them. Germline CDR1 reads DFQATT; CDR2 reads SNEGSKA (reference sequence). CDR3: CSALRRGGEQYF. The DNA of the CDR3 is TGCAGTGCCCTAAGACGAGGGGGCGAGCAGTACTTC.

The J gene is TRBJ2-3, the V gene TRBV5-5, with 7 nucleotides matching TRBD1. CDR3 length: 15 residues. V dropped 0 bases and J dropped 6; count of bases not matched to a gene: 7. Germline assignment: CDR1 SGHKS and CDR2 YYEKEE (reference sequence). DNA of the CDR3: TGTGCCAGCAGCTTGGTGTTCCAGGGGGTTGATACGCAGTATTTT. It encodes CASSLVFQGVDTQYF.

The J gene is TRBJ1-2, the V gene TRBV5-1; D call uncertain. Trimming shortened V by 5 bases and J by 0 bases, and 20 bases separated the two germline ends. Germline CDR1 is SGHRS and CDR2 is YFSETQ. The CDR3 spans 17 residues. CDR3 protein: CASSRRKSIGPNYGYTF. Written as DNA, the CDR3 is TGCGCCAGCAGTCGAAGGAAGTCTATAGGACCTAACTATGGCTACACCTTC.

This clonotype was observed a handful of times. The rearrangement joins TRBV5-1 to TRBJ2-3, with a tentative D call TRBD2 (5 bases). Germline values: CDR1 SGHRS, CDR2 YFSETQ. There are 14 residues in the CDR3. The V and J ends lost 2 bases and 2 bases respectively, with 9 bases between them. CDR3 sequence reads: CASSFGEYTDTQYF. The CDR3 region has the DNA TGCGCCAGCAGCTTCGGGGAGTACACAGATACGCAGTATTTT.

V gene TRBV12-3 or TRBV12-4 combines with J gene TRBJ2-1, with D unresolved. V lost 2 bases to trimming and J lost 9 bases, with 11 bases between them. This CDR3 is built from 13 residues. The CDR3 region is CASSLKANLEQFF. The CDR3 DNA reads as TGTGCCAGCAGTTTAAAAGCCAACCTTGAGCAGTTCTTC.

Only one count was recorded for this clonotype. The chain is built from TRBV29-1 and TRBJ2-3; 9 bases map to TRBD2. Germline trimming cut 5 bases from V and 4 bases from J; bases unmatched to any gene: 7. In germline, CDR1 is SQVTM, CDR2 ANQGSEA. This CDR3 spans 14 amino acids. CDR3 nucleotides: TGCAGCGTTACTCTAGCGGGACGGGCAGATACGCAGTATTTT. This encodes CSVTLAGRADTQYF.

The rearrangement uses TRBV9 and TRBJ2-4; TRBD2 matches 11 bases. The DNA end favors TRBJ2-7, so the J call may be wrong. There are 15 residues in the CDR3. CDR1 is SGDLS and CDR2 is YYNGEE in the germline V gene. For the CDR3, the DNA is TGTGCCAGCAGCGTAGAAGGGACTAGCGGATACGAGCAGTACTTC. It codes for CASSVEGTSGYEQYF.

CDR3 DNA: TGCAGCCCCCCGCGTAGCCGCGGGGCCATGAACACTGAAGCTTTCTTT. Amino acid sequence: CSPPRSRGAMNTEAFF. The chain recombines TRBV29-1 with TRBJ1-1; D perhaps matches TRBD1 (5 bases). CDR1 is SQVTM, CDR2 ANQGSEA, per germline. Trimming left V 8 bases short and J 0 bases short, with 22 bases between. This CDR3 region has 16 residues.

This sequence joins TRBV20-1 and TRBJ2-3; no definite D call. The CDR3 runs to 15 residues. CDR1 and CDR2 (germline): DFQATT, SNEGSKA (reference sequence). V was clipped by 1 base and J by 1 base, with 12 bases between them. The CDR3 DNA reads TGCAGTGCTAGAGCTCCGACCGGGCGCACAGATACGCAGTATTTT. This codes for CSARAPTGRTDTQYF.

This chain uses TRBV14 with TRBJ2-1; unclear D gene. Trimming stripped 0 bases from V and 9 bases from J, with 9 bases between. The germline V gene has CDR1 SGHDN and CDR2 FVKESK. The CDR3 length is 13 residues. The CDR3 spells CASSQDVFPEQFF. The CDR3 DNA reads TGTGCCAGCAGCCAAGATGTTTTTCCTGAGCAGTTCTTC.

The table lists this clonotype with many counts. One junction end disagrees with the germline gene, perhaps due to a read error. CDR3 DNA: TGTGCCAGCAGCCCCGGACCTCAAGAGACCCAGTACTTC. It yields the protein CASSPGPQETQYF. The chain couples TRBV5-1 to TRBJ2-5; D is undetermined. Germline CDR1 is SGHRS and CDR2 is YFSETQ. The CDR3 covers 13 residues.